This T cell receptor beta chain derives from a study of blood T cell repertoires in COVID-19. Study-wide background: The United States, Italy and Spain supplied acute and convalescent COVID-19 samples. PBMCs, B-cell-depleted T cells, or T cells were the source of the cDNA or gDNA that made up the material.

Germline V CDR1 and CDR2: SGDLS, YYNGEE. V trimming: 3 bases; J trimming: 0 bases; junction bases outside the gene matches: 13. The CDR3 has 20 residues. Original data processing: Amplified reference gene primers provided the basis for estimating nucleated cell counts. Assay: immunoSEQ multiplex PCR; the TCRdb copy retains only in-frame clones and omits some. The V and J calls and clone size were taken over from that table, and D and trimming were inferred from the DNA. The data hold around 290,000 clones, with about 87% observed a single time. This clone was counted once. Sequencing was performed on peripheral blood. The sequence came from a woman aged 45-60 years who had recovered from COVID-19. V is TRBV9 and J is TRBJ1-5, with 12 bases that match TRBD1. CDR3 residues: CASSARIVRDRGLSNQPQHF. The CDR3 nucleotides are TGTGCCAGCAGCGCTCGGATCGTGAGGGACAGGGGGCTTAGCAATCAGCCCCAGCATTTT.